The 3 T cell receptor beta chains below come from one sample, sequenced in a study of T cell repertoires in cytomegalovirus infection. TCRdb reanalysed the reads using MiXCR and keeps one entry per CDR3 protein. The sample shows approximately 170,000 distinct CDR3 sequences, approximately 17% of them seen only once. Source material: CD8+ T cells from PBMCs. The source of these receptors is a human donor in good health (CMV status not recorded). Some clones in this sample may be carry-over from other donors' samples.

The chain links TRBV7-9 to TRBJ2-1; TRBD1 is a possible D gene (5 bases). The germline V gene encodes CDR1 SEHNR and CDR2 FQNEAQ (reference sequence). Trimming removed 3 bases at V and 7 bases at J, with 13 bases between. The CDR3 sequence is 14 residues long. This CDR3 is CASSFTKGSNEQFF. The CDR3 DNA sequence: TGTGCCAGCAGCTTTACGAAGGGGTCAAATGAGCAGTTCTTC.

Only a few counts were recorded for this clonotype. V is TRBV19 and J is TRBJ2-1, with TRBD1 identical over 9 bases. The CDR3 sequence is 15 residues long. The junction had 7 bases not matched to a gene; V was cut back by 7 bases and J by 3 bases. The germline CDR1 and CDR2 sequences are LNHDA and SQIVND (reference sequence). The CDR3 bases are TGTGCCAGTACCTCTAGGGACAGGGTCTACAATGAGCAGTTCTTC. Protein sequence: CASTSRDRVYNEQFF.

This clonotype was found a few times. As DNA, the CDR3 is TGTGCCAGCAGCTTATCGCAGGAAGGGTACACTGAAGCTTTCTTT. As protein: CASSLSQEGYTEAFF. The chain employs TRBV7-8 and TRBJ1-1; D is uncertain. CDR3 length equals 15 residues. The germline V gene has CDR1 SGHVS and CDR2 FQNEAQ. The germline V and J ends were trimmed by 2 bases and 3 bases, with 13 bases remaining between them.